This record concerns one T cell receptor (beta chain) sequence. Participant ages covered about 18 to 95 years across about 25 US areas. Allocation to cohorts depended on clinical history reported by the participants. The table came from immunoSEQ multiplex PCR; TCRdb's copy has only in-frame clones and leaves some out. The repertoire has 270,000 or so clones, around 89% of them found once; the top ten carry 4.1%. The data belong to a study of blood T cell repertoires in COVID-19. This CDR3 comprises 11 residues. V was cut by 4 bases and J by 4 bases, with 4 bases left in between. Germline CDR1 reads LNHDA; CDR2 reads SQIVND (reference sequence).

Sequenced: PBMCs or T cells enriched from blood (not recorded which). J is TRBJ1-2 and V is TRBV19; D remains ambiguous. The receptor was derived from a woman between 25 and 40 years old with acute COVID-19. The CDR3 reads CASSTGYGYTF. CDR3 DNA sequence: TGTGCCAGTAGTACAGGCTATGGCTACACCTTC.